These 18 T cell receptor beta chains originate from one sample sequenced in a study of patients and donors after allogeneic stem cell transplantation. TCRdb reprocessed the RT-PCR reads via MiXCR and lists one record per CDR3 protein. The sample has fewer than 250,000 distinct CDR3 sequences, over 12% seen once; the top ten hold around 10%. Sequenced: blood, either unsorted or a sorted T cell fraction (not recorded which). These receptor sequences come from a human donor who was either an allogeneic HSCT recipient or a stem cell or donor lymphocyte infusion donor (not recorded which). It is not recorded whose cells these are; they may come from a transplant donor.

This clonotype has only a few counts. J is TRBJ1-2 and V is TRBV4-2, with D unresolved. The CDR3 has 15 residues. V was pared by 1 base and J by 2 bases, with 11 bases between. The germline CDR1 and CDR2 sequences are LGHNA and YNFKEQ. CDR3 amino acids: CASSQVRSGNYGYTF. In nucleotides, the CDR3 is TGTGCCAGCAGCCAAGTTCGGAGCGGCAACTATGGCTACACCTTC.

The chain has TRBV4-2 and TRBJ2-3, with TRBD2 as a possible D gene (6 bases). Trimming removed 0 bases at V and 2 bases at J, with 15 bases between. This CDR3 region has 17 residues. Germline assignment: CDR1 LGHNA and CDR2 YNFKEQ. The DNA for the CDR3 is TGTGCCAGCAGCCAAGATGGGGGACTCCTTCTCACAGATACGCAGTATTTT. Translated, it gives CASSQDGGLLLTDTQYF.

This clonotype was found many times. The V and J genes are TRBV4-1 and TRBJ1-5; TRBD1 matches at 9 bases. The CDR3 has 16 residues. J gave up 5 bases and V 0 bases, and 5 bases lay outside the gene matches. Germline V lookup: CDR1 MGHRA, CDR2 YSYEKL. In DNA form, the CDR3 reads TGCGCCAGCAGCCAAGAGGACAGGGGAGGTTATCAGCCCCAGCATTTT. Translation gives CASSQEDRGGYQPQHF.

This clonotype has a count of ten or more. The rearrangement links TRBV6-1 to TRBJ2-7; D gene uncertain. V shed 10 bases and J shed 3 bases, with 16 bases lying between them. Germline V gene data show CDR1 as MNHNS and CDR2 as SASEGT. The CDR3 is 13 residues long. CDR3 coding DNA: TGTGCCACCCGCCCCACTGCAGGCTACGAGCAGTACTTC. It codes for CATRPTAGYEQYF.

The chain carries TRBV2 and TRBJ1-2, with unresolved D. V was pared by 2 bases and J by 4 bases, with 14 bases between. This CDR3 is built from 15 residues. The germline V gene encodes CDR1 SNHLY and CDR2 FYNNEI. CDR3: CASSESRTVGYGYTF. The CDR3 DNA is TGTGCCAGCAGTGAATCCCGGACGGTGGGCTATGGCTACACCTTC.

This clonotype was found many times. This chain links TRBV27 with TRBJ2-7; possibly TRBD2 for D (5 bases). Germline V gene data show CDR1 as MNHEY and CDR2 as SMNVEV (reference sequence). Trimming shortened V by 3 bases and J by 0 bases, and 12 bases separated the two germline ends. The CDR3 extends over 15 amino acids. The CDR3 sequence is CASSLNGELSYEQYF. DNA for the CDR3: TGTGCCAGCAGTTTGAACGGGGAACTCTCCTACGAGCAGTACTTC.

V gene TRBV5-6 combines with J gene TRBJ1-1, with a possible D match to TRBD1 (5 bases). The length of the CDR3 is 15 residues. V was cut by 3 bases and J by 0 bases, with 12 bases left in between. Germline V gene lookup returns CDR1 SGHDT and CDR2 YYEEEE. The CDR3 here is CASSSDQGMNTEAFF. The CDR3 coding sequence is TGTGCCAGCAGCTCGGACCAGGGCATGAACACTGAAGCTTTCTTT.

This clonotype was detected a few times. The V gene is TRBV18, the J gene TRBJ2-1; TRBD1 matches 7 bases. CDR3 size: 14 residues. The trim removed 3 bases at V and 5 bases at J, leaving 4 bases unmatched. Germline values: CDR1 KGHSH, CDR2 LQKENI. The DNA for the CDR3 is TGTGCCAGCTCACCTTGGGACAGAGACAATGAGCAGTTCTTC. Translating it yields CASSPWDRDNEQFF.

The V gene is TRBV20-1, the J gene TRBJ2-3, with no clear D. This CDR3 comprises 11 residues. The germline V gene encodes CDR1 DFQATT and CDR2 SNEGSKA (reference sequence). V dropped 5 bases and J dropped 7 bases, with 10 bases sitting between them. CDR3 sequence: CSAPMGNTQYF. In DNA, the CDR3 is TGCAGTGCTCCAATGGGAAATACGCAGTATTTT.

The chain employs TRBV12-3 or TRBV12-4 and TRBJ1-2; a possible D gene is TRBD1 (5 bases). Trimming shortened V by 4 bases and J by 3 bases, and 9 bases separated the two germline ends. The CDR3 is 13 amino acids. This CDR3 is CASSSQGYYGYTF. The CDR3 nucleotides read TGTGCCAGCAGTTCCCAGGGCTACTATGGCTACACCTTC.

In its sample, this clonotype was seen many times. This CDR3 reads CSAETSSYEQYF. Written as DNA, the CDR3 is TGCAGTGCTGAGACTAGCTCCTACGAGCAGTACTTC. The chain has TRBV20-1 and TRBJ2-7, with a possible D match to TRBD2 (6 bases). Germline V gene data show CDR1 as DFQATT and CDR2 as SNEGSKA (reference sequence). With 5 bases removed from V and 0 bases from J, the gap between germline ends came to 8 bases. The CDR3 spans 12 residues.

This clonotype was counted between two and nine times. The rearrangement uses TRBV10-3 and TRBJ2-5; D could derive from TRBD1 or TRBD2 (6 bases each). V was cut by 4 bases and J by 3 bases, with 15 bases left in between. The V gene's germline CDR1 is ENHRY and CDR2 SYGVKD. The CDR3 runs to 15 residues. This CDR3 reads CAISGQERGEETQYF. The CDR3 region has the DNA TGTGCCATCAGTGGACAGGAGAGGGGGGAAGAGACCCAGTACTTC.

The chain carries TRBV30 and TRBJ1-5; D is unclear. This CDR3 is built from 16 residues. V lost 2 bases, J lost 0 bases, and 14 bases lay in between. CDR1 and CDR2 (germline): GTSNPN, SVGIG (reference sequence). The chain's CDR3 is CAWSTRGSYSNQPQHF. In DNA, the CDR3 is TGTGCCTGGAGTACACGAGGCAGCTATAGCAATCAGCCCCAGCATTTT.

This clonotype was observed a few times. This chain uses TRBV20-1 with TRBJ2-7, with 8 bases identical to TRBD2. This CDR3 spans 15 amino acids. The ends lost 0 bases at V and 5 bases at J; junction bases unmatched: 9. Germline assignment: CDR1 DFQATT and CDR2 SNEGSKA (reference sequence). CDR3 coding DNA: TGCAGTGCTAGAGAAACGAGCGGGGGCCCCCACGAGCAGTACTTC. Its translation: CSARETSGGPHEQYF.

This clonotype occurred many times. This sequence joins TRBV4-3 and TRBJ2-2; the D gene is possibly TRBD2 (5 bases). This CDR3 is built from 17 residues. V dropped 0 bases and J dropped 0 bases, with 11 bases sitting between them. The germline V gene encodes CDR1 LGHNA and CDR2 YSLEER. CDR3 sequence: CASSQEAGSANTGELFF. CDR3 nucleotide sequence: TGCGCCAGCAGCCAAGAGGCTGGTAGCGCGAACACCGGGGAGCTGTTTTTT.

This clonotype was seen only a few times. J is TRBJ2-5 and V is TRBV6-1, with 8 bases that match TRBD1. The CDR3 sequence is 15 residues long. Germline CDR1 and CDR2: MNHNS and SASEGT. The J segment lost 3 bases and the V segment lost 8 bases, leaving 11 bases of the junction unmatched. CDR3 amino acids: CASLDRDRNKETQYF. CDR3 sequence (DNA): TGTGCCAGCCTAGACCGGGACAGGAACAAAGAGACCCAGTACTTC.

The chain recombines TRBV9 with TRBJ2-4, with 7 positions matching TRBD2. V gave up 10 bases and J gave up 3 bases; unmatched junction bases: 10. Germline loops: CDR1 SGDLS, CDR2 YYNGEE. The CDR3 length is 14 residues. The CDR3 DNA reads as TGTGCCTCCAACCGGGCGGGAGACAAAAACATTCAGTACTTC. Its protein product is CASNRAGDKNIQYF.

This clonotype showed up many times. The chain employs TRBV7-2 and TRBJ2-4; 12 bases line up with TRBD2. The CDR3 has 17 residues. Germline trimming cut 5 bases from V and 0 bases from J; bases unmatched to any gene: 5. Germline assignment: CDR1 SGHTA and CDR2 FQGNSA. The CDR3 DNA reads as TGTGCCAGCAGCCTTCGGACTAGCGGGGTAGCCAAAAACATTCAGTACTTC. Translation: CASSLRTSGVAKNIQYF.